This section outlines one T cell receptor (beta chain) sequence together with its context. No cognate antigen has been identified for it. Qualities for individual bases were not recorded, and no much larger clone is one base off. This specimen belongs to a study of vaccination effects on CD4 cells after COVID-19 (dated by TCRdb to between 2022 and 2023). Describing the broader study: Each participant got two doses of an mRNA SARS-CoV-2 vaccine, either BNT162b2 or mRNA-1273. SARS-CoV-2 spike-specific CD4+ TCR repertoires were compared before and after mRNA vaccination in COVID-19 convalescent patients and in infection-naive vaccine recipients. Cultures from other donors in the study were sequenced with the Oncomine TCR Beta short-read assay on an Illumina iSeq 100. The full study included over 8 COVID-19 convalescent patients and a handful of SARS-CoV-2-naive healthy vaccine recipients.

The library relied on the immunoSEQ multiplex PCR assay. DNA from the cultured and isolated CD4+ T cells underwent TCR beta CDR3 sequencing. The paper's processing steps were these. Non-productive TCR sequences were removed, reads were trimmed to the CDR3 region, and CDR3s of at least 7 amino acids were retained. Antigen-specific clonotypes were identified with the MANAFEST web app by comparing expansion in peptide wells against reference cultures. For clones to be considered positive, expansion at FDR<0.05 versus reference and all other wells, an odds ratio above 5, and a frequency above 0.1% in two replicate wells were required. Clonotypes significantly expanded in SARS-CoV-2 spike wells and in at least one common cold coronavirus spike condition were defined as cross-reactive. CDR3 similarity was assessed by Levenshtein distance with the stringdist R package, and unrooted trees were built with ape in R 3.6.1. TCRdb took this table from immuneACCESS and kept in-frame rearrangements with V and J called. Such tables lack part of the clones; where checked against another copy, unresolved V genes explain under half of the gap, and the rest is unexplained. V, J and clone size reflect that table, while D and trimming were determined from the DNA. In this sample the table shows tens of thousands of clones, more than 60% of which occur a single time. Under 12% of the sample lies in the top ten.

Paper-wide results and their limitations: Marked clonal contraction was observed in both infection-induced and vaccine-induced clones at late post-vaccination timepoints, consistent with waning T cell responses. Only a small number of convalescent patients were included, and no early post-infection timepoints were available, which limited the study. In healthy vaccine recipients, vaccine-induced clones were almost all SARS-CoV-2 mono-reactive, with only 1 of 255 being cross-reactive with common cold coronaviruses.

In the ViraFEST assay, PBMC were stimulated with viral peptide pools, and antigen-specific CD4+ T cell clonotypes were then identified by expansion using TCR sequencing. After about 10 days of culture, CD4+ T cells were isolated with the EasySep CD4+ T cell isolation kit. The absence of prior SARS-CoV-2 infection in healthy vaccine recipients was confirmed by negative nucleocapsid antibodies before and after vaccination. A few million PBMC per well were cultured in IMDM with 5% human AB serum, 8 to 10 IU/ml IL-2 and gentamicin, plus 10 ug/ml peptides. On days 3 and 7, half of the culture medium was replaced with fresh IL-2-containing medium. Unless noted otherwise, every peptide stimulation condition was grown in triplicate wells. Using Ficoll-Paque Plus gradient centrifugation, PBMC were separated from whole blood and then either used fresh or cryopreserved at -140C. The overlapping peptide pools covered the spike proteins of SARS-CoV-2 as well as those of the common cold coronaviruses HCoV-NL63, HCoV-OC43 and HCoV-229E. The QIAamp micro DNA kit was used to extract genomic DNA from the cultured CD4+ T cells.

Here V drops 3 bases and J drops 8 bases, and the junction holds 6 bases not matched to any gene. The CDR3 runs 14 amino acids, cysteine and phenylalanine included. Only the CDR3 region is kept as DNA, spanning 42 bases read in frame from base 1. According to the germline V gene (reference sequence), CDR1 reads LNHDA and CDR2 reads SQIVND. The sequencing used CD4+ T cells from PBMCs cultured with SARS-CoV-2 spike peptides, collected before COVID-19 vaccination. What the cell subset or site label conveys for this sample: SARS-CoV-2 spike overlapping peptide pool stimulation. The TCR sequence derives from a human donor who received a COVID-19 vaccine. The chain links TRBV19 with TRBJ1-4; TRBD1 matches 7 bases in the middle. This receptor has the CDR3 CASSIRQGGEKLFF. The nucleotide sequence is given as TGTGCCAGTAGTATCAGACAAGGGGGCGAAAAACTGTTTTTT.